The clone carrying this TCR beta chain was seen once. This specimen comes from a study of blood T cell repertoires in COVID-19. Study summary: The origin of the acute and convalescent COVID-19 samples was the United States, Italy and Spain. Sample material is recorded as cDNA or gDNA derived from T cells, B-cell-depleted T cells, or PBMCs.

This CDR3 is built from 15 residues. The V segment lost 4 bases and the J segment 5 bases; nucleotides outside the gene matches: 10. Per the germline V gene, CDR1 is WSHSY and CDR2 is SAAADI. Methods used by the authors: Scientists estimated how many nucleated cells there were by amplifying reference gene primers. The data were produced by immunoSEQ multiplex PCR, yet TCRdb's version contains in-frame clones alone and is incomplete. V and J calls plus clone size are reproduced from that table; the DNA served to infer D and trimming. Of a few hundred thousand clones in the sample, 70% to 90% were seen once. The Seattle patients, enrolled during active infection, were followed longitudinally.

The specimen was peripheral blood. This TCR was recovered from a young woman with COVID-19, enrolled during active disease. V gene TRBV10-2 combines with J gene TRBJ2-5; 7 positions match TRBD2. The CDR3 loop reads CASSVIGEGGETQYF. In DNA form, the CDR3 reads TGCGCCAGCAGTGTTATCGGGGAGGGCGGGGAGACCCAGTACTTC.